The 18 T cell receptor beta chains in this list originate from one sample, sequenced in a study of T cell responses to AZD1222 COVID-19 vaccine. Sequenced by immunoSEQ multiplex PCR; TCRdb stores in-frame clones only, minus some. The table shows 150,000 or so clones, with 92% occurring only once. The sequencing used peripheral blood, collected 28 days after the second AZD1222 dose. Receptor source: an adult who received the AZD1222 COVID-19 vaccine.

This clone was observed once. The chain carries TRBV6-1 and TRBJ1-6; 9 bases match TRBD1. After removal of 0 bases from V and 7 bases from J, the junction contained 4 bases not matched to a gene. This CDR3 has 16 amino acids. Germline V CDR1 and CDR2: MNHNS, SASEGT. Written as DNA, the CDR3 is TGTGCCAGCAGTGAAGCCGGGACAGGGCACAATTCACCCCTCCACTTT. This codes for CASSEAGTGHNSPLHF.

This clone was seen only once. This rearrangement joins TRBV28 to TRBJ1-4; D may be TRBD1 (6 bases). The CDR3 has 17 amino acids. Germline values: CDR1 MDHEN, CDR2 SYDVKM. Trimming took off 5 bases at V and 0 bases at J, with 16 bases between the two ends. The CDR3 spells CASSPWGGVATNEKLFF. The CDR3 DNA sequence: TGTGCCAGCAGTCCCTGGGGGGGCGTGGCAACTAATGAAAAACTGTTTTTT.

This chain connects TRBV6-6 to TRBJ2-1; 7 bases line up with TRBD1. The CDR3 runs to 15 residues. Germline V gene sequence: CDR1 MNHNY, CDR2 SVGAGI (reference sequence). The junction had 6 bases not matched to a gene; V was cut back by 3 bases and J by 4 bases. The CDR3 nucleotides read TGTGCCAGCAGTTATACCGGGACAGTATACAATGAGCAGTTCTTC. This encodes CASSYTGTVYNEQFF.

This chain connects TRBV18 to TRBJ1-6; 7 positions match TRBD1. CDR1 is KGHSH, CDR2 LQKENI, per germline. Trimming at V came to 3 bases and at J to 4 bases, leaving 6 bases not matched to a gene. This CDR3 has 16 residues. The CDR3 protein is CASSPRDSTYNSPLHF. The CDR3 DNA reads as TGTGCCAGCTCACCTCGGGACAGCACGTATAATTCACCCCTCCACTTT. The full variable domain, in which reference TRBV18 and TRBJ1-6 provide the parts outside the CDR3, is NAGVMQNPRHLVRRRGQEARLRCSPMKGHSHVYWYRQLPEEGLKFMVYLQKENIIDESGMPKERFSAEFPKEGPSILRIQQVVRGDSAAYFCASSPRDSTYNSPLHFGNGTRLTVT.

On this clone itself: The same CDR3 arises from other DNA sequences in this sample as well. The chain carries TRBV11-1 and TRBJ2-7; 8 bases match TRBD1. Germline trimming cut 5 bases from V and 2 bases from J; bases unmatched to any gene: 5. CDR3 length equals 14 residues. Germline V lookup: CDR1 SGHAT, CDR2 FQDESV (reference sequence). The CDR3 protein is CASSPGQGTYEQYF. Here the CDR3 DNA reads TGTGCCAGCAGCCCAGGACAGGGCACCTACGAGCAGTACTTC.

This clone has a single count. In DNA, the CDR3 is TGTGCCAGCAGCCAAGCGGGAGACACCGGGGAGCTGTTTTTT. It codes for CASSQAGDTGELFF. This chain uses TRBV3-1 (or the pseudogene TRBV3-2) with TRBJ2-2; D is perhaps TRBD2 (6 bases). The CDR3 contains 14 residues. Germline assignment: CDR1 LGHDT and CDR2 YNNKEL (reference sequence). Deletions cut 1 base from V and 3 bases from J, with 6 bases between.

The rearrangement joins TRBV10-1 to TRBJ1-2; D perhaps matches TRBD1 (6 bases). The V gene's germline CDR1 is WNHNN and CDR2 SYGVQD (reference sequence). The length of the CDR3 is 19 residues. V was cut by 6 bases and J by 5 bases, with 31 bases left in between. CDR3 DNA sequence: TGCGCCAGCAGCCAAGGACAGCCTTTCCCCGACGTCCAAATTTATGGCTACACCTTC. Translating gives CASSQGQPFPDVQIYGYTF.

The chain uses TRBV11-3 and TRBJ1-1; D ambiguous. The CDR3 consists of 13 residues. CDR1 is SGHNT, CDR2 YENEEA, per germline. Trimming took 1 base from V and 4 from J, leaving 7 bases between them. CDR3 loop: CASSLVSSTEAFF. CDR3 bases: TGTGCCAGCAGCTTAGTTAGCTCCACTGAAGCTTTCTTT.

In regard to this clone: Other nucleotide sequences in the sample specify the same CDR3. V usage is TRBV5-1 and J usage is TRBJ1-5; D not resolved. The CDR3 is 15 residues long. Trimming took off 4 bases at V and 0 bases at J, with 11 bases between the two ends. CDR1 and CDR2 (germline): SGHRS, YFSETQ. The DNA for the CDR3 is TGCGCCAGCAGCCCTGGTGGGGATAGCAATCAGCCCCAGCATTTT. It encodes CASSPGGDSNQPQHF.

The chain's CDR3 is CASSYAPTDTQYF. In DNA form, the CDR3 reads TGCGCCAGCAGCTACGCGCCCACAGATACGCAGTATTTT. The chain couples TRBV5-1 to TRBJ2-3; D ambiguous. V gave up 3 bases and J gave up 2 bases, with 7 bases separating them. The length of the CDR3 is 13 residues. Germline V lookup: CDR1 SGHRS, CDR2 YFSETQ.

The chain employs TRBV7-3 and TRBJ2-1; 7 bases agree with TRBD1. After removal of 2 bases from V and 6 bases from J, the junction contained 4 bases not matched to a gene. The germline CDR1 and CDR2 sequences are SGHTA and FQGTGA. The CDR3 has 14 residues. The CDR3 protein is CASSLHRGSNEQFF. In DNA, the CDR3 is TGTGCCAGCAGCTTACACAGGGGTTCCAATGAGCAGTTCTTC.

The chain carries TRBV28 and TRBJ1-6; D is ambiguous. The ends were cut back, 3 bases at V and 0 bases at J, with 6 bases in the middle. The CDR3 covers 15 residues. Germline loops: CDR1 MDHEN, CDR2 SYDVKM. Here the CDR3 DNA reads TGTGCCAGCAGTTTGGTACGCTCCTATAATTCACCCCTCCACTTT. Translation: CASSLVRSYNSPLHF.

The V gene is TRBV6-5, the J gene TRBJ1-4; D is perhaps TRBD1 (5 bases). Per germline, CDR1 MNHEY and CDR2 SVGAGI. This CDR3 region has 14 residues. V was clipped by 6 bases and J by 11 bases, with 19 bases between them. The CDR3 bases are TGTGCCAGCAGCCCAGGGACGGCTGGCGGTAAACTGTTTTTT. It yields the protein CASSPGTAGGKLFF.

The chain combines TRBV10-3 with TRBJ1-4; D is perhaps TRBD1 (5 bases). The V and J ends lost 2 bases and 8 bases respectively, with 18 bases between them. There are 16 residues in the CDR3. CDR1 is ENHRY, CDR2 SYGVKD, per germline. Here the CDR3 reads CAISEGRWGPGEKLFF. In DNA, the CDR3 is TGTGCCATCAGTGAGGGGCGGTGGGGCCCGGGGGAAAAACTGTTTTTT.

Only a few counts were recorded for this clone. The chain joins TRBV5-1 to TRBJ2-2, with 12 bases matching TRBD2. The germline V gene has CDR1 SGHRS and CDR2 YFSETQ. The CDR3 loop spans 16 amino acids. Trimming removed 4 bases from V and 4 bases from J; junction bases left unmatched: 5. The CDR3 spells CASSVTSGRTTGELFF. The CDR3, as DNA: TGCGCCAGCAGCGTTACTAGCGGGAGGACCACCGGGGAGCTGTTTTTT. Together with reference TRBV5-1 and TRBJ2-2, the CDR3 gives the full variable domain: KAGVTQTPRYLIKTRGQQVTLSCSPISGHRSVSWYQQTPGQGLQFLFEYFSETQRNKGNFPGRFSGRQFSNSRSEMNVSTLELGDSALYLCASSVTSGRTTGELFFGEGSRLTVL.

The CDR3 spells CSVDGLAEQTGELFF. The DNA for the CDR3 is TGCAGCGTTGATGGCCTAGCGGAACAGACCGGGGAGCTGTTTTTT. The rearrangement links TRBV29-1 to TRBJ2-2; 7 nucleotides agree with TRBD2. Per the germline V gene, CDR1 is SQVTM and CDR2 is ANQGSEA. The length of the CDR3 is 15 residues. V shed 3 bases, J shed 5 bases, and the junction held 9 bases outside the gene matches.

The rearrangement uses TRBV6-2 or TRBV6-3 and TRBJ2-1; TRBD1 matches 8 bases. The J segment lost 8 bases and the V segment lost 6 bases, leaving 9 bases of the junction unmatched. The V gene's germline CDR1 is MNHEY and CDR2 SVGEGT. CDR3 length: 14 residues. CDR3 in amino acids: CASSFRGRLDEQFF. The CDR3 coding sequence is TGTGCCAGCAGCTTCAGGGGGCGCTTGGATGAGCAGTTCTTC.

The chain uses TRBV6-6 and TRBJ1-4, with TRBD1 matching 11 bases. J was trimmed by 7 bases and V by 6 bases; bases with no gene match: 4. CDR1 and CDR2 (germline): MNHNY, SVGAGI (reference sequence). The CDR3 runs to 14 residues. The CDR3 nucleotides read TGTGCCAGCAGCCCGGACAGGGGGCCTGAAAAACTGTTTTTT. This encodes CASSPDRGPEKLFF.